The 16 T cell receptor beta chains presented below share a single source sample, sequenced in a study of T cells after posttransplantation cyclophosphamide. TCRdb's copy holds only in-frame clones and misses some; the assay was immunoSEQ multiplex PCR. Here the sample spans tens of thousands of clones, around 93% being singletons. The sample comprised PBMCs. The receptors originated from a woman aged 30 to 39 in good health and a related stem cell transplant donor.

In its sample, this clone was seen a few times. The chain uses TRBV2 and TRBJ2-7; TRBD1 is a possible D gene (7 bases). The CDR3 consists of 14 residues. V was shortened by 4 bases and J by 0 bases, with 10 bases between the two germline ends. CDR1 and CDR2 (germline): SNHLY, FYNNEI. The CDR3 reads CASSAQGGSYEQYF. CDR3 nucleotides: TGTGCCAGCAGTGCCCAGGGGGGCTCCTACGAGCAGTACTTC.

A single count supports this clone. CDR3 sequence reads: CASRLNTEAFF. The CDR3 nucleotides are TGTGCCAGCAGGCTCAACACTGAAGCTTTCTTT. The chain recombines TRBV6-5 with TRBJ1-1, with D unresolved. The V end lost 6 bases, the J end lost 2 bases, and 4 bases lay between the germline ends. This CDR3 is 11 amino acids long. Germline V gives CDR1 MNHEY, CDR2 SVGAGI.

V usage is TRBV19 and J usage is TRBJ1-4; unclear D gene. The CDR3 has 13 residues. Trimming left V 7 bases short and J 5 bases short, with 11 bases between. CDR1 is LNHDA, CDR2 SQIVND, per germline (reference sequence). CDR3 DNA: TGTGCCAGTACGTCCAGATTCAATGAAAAACTGTTTTTT. It is translated as CASTSRFNEKLFF.

This chain joins TRBV2 and TRBJ1-1, with D maybe TRBD1 (5 bases). Germline CDR1 and CDR2: SNHLY and FYNNEI. The V end was cut by 9 bases, the J end by 1 base, with 12 bases between. CDR3 length: 13 amino acids. The CDR3 sequence is CASRRDPNTEAFF. The CDR3, as DNA: TGTGCCAGTCGCCGGGACCCGAACACTGAAGCTTTCTTT.

This sequence joins TRBV5-4 and TRBJ2-1; a weak D match, TRBD1 (6 bases). Germline CDR1 SGHNT, CDR2 YYREEE (reference sequence). CDR3 length: 16 amino acids. V was trimmed by 0 bases and J by 0 bases, leaving 10 bases between them. This CDR3 is CASSLGDKSSYNEQFF. The CDR3 nucleotides are TGTGCCAGCAGCTTGGGGGACAAGAGCTCCTACAATGAGCAGTTCTTC.

The chain uses TRBV27 and TRBJ1-3; a weak D match, TRBD1 (6 bases). V was cut by 1 base and J by 2 bases, with 9 bases left in between. Germline V gene data show CDR1 as MNHEY and CDR2 as SMNVEV (reference sequence). This CDR3 region has 15 residues. The DNA of the CDR3 is TGTGCCAGCAGTTTATGGGGGGGCGCTGGAAACACCATATATTTT. It encodes CASSLWGGAGNTIYF.

This chain connects TRBV30 to TRBJ1-4; D might be TRBD1 (6 bases). The V end lost 4 bases, the J end lost 7 bases, and 10 bases lay between the germline ends. The CDR3 contains 12 residues. Germline V gene lookup returns CDR1 GTSNPN and CDR2 SVGIG (reference sequence). The CDR3 nucleotides read TGTGCCTGGACACAGGGTGGTGAAAAACTGTTTTTT. Encoded protein: CAWTQGGEKLFF.

This rearrangement joins TRBV4-3 to TRBJ2-7; possible D gene TRBD1, 5 bases. The germline V gene encodes CDR1 LGHNA and CDR2 YSLEER. With 2 bases removed from V and 5 bases from J, the gap between germline ends came to 16 bases. This CDR3 region has 15 residues. CDR3 region: CASSQSGATYDEQYF. The CDR3, as DNA: TGCGCCAGCAGCCAATCTGGGGCTACGTACGACGAGCAGTACTTC.

CDR3 DNA: TGTGCCAGCAGCCGCACAGGGGATACGCAGTATTTT. This gives the protein CASSRTGDTQYF. The gene calls are TRBV11-2 and TRBJ2-3; possibly TRBD1 for D (6 bases). The CDR3 has 12 amino acids. Germline V gene sequence: CDR1 SGHAT, CDR2 FQNNGV. Trimming stripped 5 bases from V and 6 bases from J, with 9 bases between.

J is TRBJ2-7 and V is TRBV5-1; D may be TRBD2 (5 bases). CDR1 is SGHRS and CDR2 is YFSETQ in the germline V gene. The V and J ends lost 2 bases and 7 bases respectively, with 13 bases between them. This CDR3 has 13 residues. CDR3 nucleotide sequence: TGCGCCAGCAGCTTTAGGGAGAGAAGGGAGCAGTACTTC. Its translation: CASSFRERREQYF.

The gene calls are TRBV15 and TRBJ1-2; no firm D call. Trimming pared 0 bases from V and 3 bases from J, leaving 11 bases between. CDR1 and CDR2 (germline): LNHNV, YYDKDF (reference sequence). There are 15 residues in the CDR3. The CDR3 here is CATSRDRNNHYGYTF. In nucleotides, the CDR3 is TGTGCCACCAGCAGAGACAGAAACAATCACTATGGCTACACCTTC.

This clone was counted once. V gene TRBV5-5 combines with J gene TRBJ2-5; D possibly corresponds to TRBD2 (6 bases). V was shortened by 4 bases and J by 5 bases, with 18 bases between the two germline ends. Germline lookup yields CDR1 SGHKS and CDR2 YYEKEE (reference sequence). The CDR3 has 15 amino acids. The CDR3 loop reads CASSPAPGLMETQYF. CDR3 nucleotide sequence: TGTGCCAGCAGCCCCGCGCCCGGACTAATGGAGACCCAGTACTTC.

The chain joins TRBV30 to TRBJ1-5; D not certain. Trimming shortened V by 0 bases and J by 6 bases, and 15 bases separated the two germline ends. Germline V gives CDR1 GTSNPN, CDR2 SVGIG (reference sequence). The CDR3 extends over 15 amino acids. The DNA of the CDR3 is TGTGCCTGGAGTGTAGCCAGCCACCGGCTTCAGCCCCAGCATTTT. Translating it yields CAWSVASHRLQPQHF.

The chain has TRBV6-5 and TRBJ1-4; D unresolved. The CDR3 totals 14 residues. Germline CDR1 is MNHEY and CDR2 is SVGAGI. Trimming left V 0 bases short and J 3 bases short, with 5 bases between. The CDR3 region has the DNA TGTGCCAGCAGTTACTCTGTAGCTAATGAAAAACTGTTTTTT. Protein sequence: CASSYSVANEKLFF.

The V gene is TRBV7-9, the J gene TRBJ1-1; 7 bases are shared with TRBD1. V was clipped by 4 bases and J by 5 bases; unmatched bases: 4. The CDR3 spans 13 residues. The V gene's germline CDR1 is SEHNR and CDR2 FQNEAQ (reference sequence). The CDR3, as DNA: TGTGCCAGCAGCTCTACAGGGGAAACTGAAGCTTTCTTT. It encodes CASSSTGETEAFF.

The rearrangement uses TRBV19 and TRBJ2-7; 9 bases map to TRBD1. V gave up 5 bases and J gave up 4 bases; unmatched junction bases: 6. In germline, CDR1 is LNHDA, CDR2 SQIVND (reference sequence). This CDR3 comprises 14 residues. This CDR3 is CASSPTGGLYEQYF. The CDR3 DNA sequence: TGTGCCAGTAGTCCAACAGGGGGCCTTTACGAGCAGTACTTC.